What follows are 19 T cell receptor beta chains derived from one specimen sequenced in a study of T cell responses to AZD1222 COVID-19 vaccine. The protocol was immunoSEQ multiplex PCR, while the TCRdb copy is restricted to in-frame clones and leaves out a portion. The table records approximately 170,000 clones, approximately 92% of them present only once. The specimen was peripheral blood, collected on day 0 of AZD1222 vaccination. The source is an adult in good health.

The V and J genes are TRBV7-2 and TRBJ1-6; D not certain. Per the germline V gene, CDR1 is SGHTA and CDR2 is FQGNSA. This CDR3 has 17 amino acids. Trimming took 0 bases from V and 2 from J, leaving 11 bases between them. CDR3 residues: CASSLANRVTYNSPLHF. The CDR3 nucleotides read TGTGCCAGCAGCTTAGCGAACCGGGTCACCTATAATTCACCCCTCCACTTT.

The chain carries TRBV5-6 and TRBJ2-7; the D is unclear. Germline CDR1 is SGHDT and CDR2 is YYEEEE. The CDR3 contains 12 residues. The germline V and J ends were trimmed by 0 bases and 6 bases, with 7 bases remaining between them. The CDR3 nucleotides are TGTGCCAGCAGCTTGGGACTCCTCGAGCAGTACGTC. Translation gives CASSLGLLEQYV.

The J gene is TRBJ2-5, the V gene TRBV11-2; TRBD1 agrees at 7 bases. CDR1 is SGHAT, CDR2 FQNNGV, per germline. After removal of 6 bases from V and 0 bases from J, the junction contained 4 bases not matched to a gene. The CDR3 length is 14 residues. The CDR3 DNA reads TGTGCCAGCAGTTTGGACAGGTACCAAGAGACCCAGTACTTC. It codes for CASSLDRYQETQYF.

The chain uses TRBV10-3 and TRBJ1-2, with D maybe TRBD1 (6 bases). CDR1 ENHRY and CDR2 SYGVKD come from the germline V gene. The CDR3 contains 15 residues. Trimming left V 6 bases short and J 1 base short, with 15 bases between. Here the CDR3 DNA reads TGTGCCATCAGGCCCCGACAGGCCCTTAACTATGGCTACACCTTC. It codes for CAIRPRQALNYGYTF.

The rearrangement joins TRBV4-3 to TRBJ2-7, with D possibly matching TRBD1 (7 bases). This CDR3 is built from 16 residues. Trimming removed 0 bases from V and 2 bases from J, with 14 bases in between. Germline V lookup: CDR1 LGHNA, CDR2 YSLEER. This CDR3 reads CASSQEGGGGPYEQYF. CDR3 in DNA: TGCGCCAGCAGCCAAGAAGGGGGCGGAGGGCCCTACGAGCAGTACTTC.

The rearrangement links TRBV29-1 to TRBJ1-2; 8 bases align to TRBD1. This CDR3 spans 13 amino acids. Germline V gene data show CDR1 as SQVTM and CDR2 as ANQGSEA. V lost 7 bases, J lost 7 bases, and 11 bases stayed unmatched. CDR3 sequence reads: CSGRVQGVFGYTF. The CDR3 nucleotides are TGCAGCGGGCGAGTACAGGGGGTCTTTGGCTACACCTTC.

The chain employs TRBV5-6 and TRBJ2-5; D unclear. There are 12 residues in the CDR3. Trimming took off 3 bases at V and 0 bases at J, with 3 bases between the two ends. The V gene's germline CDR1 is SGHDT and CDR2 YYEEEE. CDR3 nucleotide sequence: TGTGCCAGCAGCTCGTACCAAGAGACCCAGTACTTC. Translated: CASSSYQETQYF.

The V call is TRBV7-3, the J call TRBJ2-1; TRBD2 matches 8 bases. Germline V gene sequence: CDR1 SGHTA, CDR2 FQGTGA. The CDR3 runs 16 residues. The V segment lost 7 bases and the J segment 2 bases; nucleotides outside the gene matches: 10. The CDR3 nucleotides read TGTGCCAGCACTTCCCGGCGGGGGGCCCCCTACAATGAGCAGTTCTTC. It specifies CASTSRRGAPYNEQFF. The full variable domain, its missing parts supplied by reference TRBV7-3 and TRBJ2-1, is GAGVSQTPSNKVTEKGKYVELRCDPISGHTALYWYRQSLGQGPEFLIYFQGTGAADDSGLPNDRFFAVRPEGSVSTLKIQRTERGDSAVYLCASTSRRGAPYNEQFFGPGTRLTVL.

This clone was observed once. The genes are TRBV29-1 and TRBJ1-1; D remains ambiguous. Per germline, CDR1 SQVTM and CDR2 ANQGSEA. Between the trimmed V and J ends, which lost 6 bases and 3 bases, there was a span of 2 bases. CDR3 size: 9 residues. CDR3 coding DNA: TGCAGCGTGGACACTGAAGCTTTCTTT. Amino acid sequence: CSVDTEAFF.

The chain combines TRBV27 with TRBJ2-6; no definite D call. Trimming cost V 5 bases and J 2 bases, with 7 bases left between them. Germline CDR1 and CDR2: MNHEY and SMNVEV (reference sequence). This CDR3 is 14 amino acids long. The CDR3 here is CASSPVPGANVLTF. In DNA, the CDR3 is TGTGCCAGCAGTCCCGTTCCTGGGGCCAACGTCCTGACTTTC.

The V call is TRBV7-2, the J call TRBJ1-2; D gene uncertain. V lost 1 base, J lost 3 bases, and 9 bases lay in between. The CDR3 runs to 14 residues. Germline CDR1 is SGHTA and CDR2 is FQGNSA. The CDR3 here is CASSLGAGYYGYTF. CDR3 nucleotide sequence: TGTGCCAGCAGCTTAGGCGCAGGATACTATGGCTACACCTTC.

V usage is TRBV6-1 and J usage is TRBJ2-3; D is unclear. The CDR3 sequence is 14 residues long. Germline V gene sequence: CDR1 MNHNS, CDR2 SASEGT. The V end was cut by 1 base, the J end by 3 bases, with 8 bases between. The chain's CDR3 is CASSEVVETDTQYF. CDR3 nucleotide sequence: TGTGCCAGCAGTGAAGTTGTCGAGACAGATACGCAGTATTTT.

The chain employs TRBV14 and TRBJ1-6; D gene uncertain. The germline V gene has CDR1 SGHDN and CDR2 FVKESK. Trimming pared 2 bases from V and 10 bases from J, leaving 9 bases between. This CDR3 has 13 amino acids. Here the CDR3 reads CASSQSRSSPLHF. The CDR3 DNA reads TGTGCCAGCAGCCAAAGCAGGTCCTCACCCCTCCACTTT.

The DNA for the CDR3 is TGCGCCAGCAGATACGACAGCATGGGACTATATGGCTACACCTTC. The encoded protein is CASRYDSMGLYGYTF. The chain has TRBV5-1 and TRBJ1-2, with a weak D call TRBD1 (5 bases). Germline lookup yields CDR1 SGHRS and CDR2 YFSETQ. V was cut by 5 bases and J by 5 bases, with 19 bases left in between. This CDR3 has 15 amino acids.

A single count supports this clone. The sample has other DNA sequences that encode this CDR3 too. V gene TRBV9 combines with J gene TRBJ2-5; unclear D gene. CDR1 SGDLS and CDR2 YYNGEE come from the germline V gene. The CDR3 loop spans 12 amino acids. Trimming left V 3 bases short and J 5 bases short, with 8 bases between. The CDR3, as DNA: TGTGCCAGCAGCGCGGGTGGGGAGACCCAGTACTTC. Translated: CASSAGGETQYF.

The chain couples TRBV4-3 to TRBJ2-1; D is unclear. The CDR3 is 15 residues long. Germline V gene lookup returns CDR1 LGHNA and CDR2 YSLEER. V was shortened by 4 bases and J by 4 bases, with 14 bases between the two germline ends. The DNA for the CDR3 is TGCGCCAGCAGCCTACAAAGAGCTTCGTACAATGAGCAGTTCTTC. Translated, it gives CASSLQRASYNEQFF.

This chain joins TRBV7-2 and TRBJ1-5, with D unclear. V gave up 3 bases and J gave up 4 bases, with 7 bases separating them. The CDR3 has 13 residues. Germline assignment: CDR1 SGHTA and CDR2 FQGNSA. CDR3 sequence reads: CASSFAANQPQHF. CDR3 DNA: TGTGCCAGCAGCTTTGCGGCGAATCAGCCCCAGCATTTT.

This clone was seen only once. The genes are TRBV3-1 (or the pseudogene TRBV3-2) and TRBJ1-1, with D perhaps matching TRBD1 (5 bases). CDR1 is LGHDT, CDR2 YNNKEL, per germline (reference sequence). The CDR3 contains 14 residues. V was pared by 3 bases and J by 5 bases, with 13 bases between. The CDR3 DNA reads TGTGCCAGCAGCCAGGTCGGGGGAGAAACTGAAGCTTTCTTT. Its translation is CASSQVGGETEAFF.

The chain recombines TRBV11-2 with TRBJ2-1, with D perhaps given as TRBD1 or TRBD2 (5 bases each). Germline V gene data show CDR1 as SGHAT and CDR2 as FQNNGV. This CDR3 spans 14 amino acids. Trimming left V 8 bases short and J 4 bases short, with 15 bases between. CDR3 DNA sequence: TGTGCCAGCGAAAAGGGACGGCTTTACAATGAGCAGTTCTTC. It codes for CASEKGRLYNEQFF. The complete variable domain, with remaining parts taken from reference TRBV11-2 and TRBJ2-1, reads EAGVAQSPRYKIIEKRQSVAFWCNPISGHATLYWYQQILGQGPKLLIQFQNNGVVDDSQLPKDRFSAERLKGVDSTLKIQPAKLEDSAVYLCASEKGRLYNEQFFGPGTRLTVL.